A single sample is the source of the 17 T cell receptor beta chains below, sequenced in a study of blood T cell repertoires in COVID-19 (dated by TCRdb to between 2020 and 2021). The protocol used for the library was the immunoSEQ multiplex PCR assay. TCRdb holds this immuneACCESS table with in-frame rearrangements only. Some clones are missing; in checked studies, unresolved V genes explain under half, and the rest has no known cause. For this sample the table gives tens of thousands of clones, of which roughly 86% were detected only once. The ten biggest clones cover 15% to 20% of the sample. The sample consisted of peripheral blood. These receptors came from a human donor in a cohort sampled during active COVID-19.

The V gene is TRBV28, the J gene TRBJ1-2; D not resolved. CDR1 is MDHEN and CDR2 is SYDVKM in the germline V gene. There are 12 residues in the CDR3. Trimming pared 4 bases from V and 4 bases from J, leaving 7 bases between. The DNA of the CDR3 is TGTGCCAGCAGTTCCCCCTTCTATGGCTACACCTTC. Translating it yields CASSSPFYGYTF.

The rearrangement links TRBV7-9 to TRBJ1-1; D gene unclear. The CDR3 totals 16 residues. Germline CDR1 SEHNR, CDR2 FQNEAQ (reference sequence). V lost 5 bases, J lost 1 base, and 17 bases lay in between. CDR3 loop: CASSHLGLKENTEAFF. The CDR3 DNA reads TGTGCCAGCAGCCATCTTGGACTGAAAGAGAACACTGAAGCTTTCTTT.

The chain combines TRBV27 with TRBJ2-3; 13 bases fit TRBD2. Germline assignment: CDR1 MNHEY and CDR2 SMNVEV (reference sequence). Germline trimming cut 5 bases from V and 4 bases from J; bases unmatched to any gene: 6. This CDR3 contains 16 residues. The CDR3, as DNA: TGTGCCAGCAGTATCAGACTAGCGGGGGGCCCAGATACGCAGTATTTT. It codes for CASSIRLAGGPDTQYF.

This clone turned up a few times. The chain has TRBV19 and TRBJ1-5, with D uncertain. Germline loops: CDR1 LNHDA, CDR2 SQIVND (reference sequence). V was cut by 1 base and J by 4 bases, with 8 bases left in between. This CDR3 is built from 14 residues. The CDR3 bases are TGTGCCAGTAGTATAGTAACGGGGAATCAGCCCCAGCATTTT. This translates into CASSIVTGNQPQHF.

The V gene is TRBV7-9, the J gene TRBJ1-1, with unresolved D. Trimming removed 6 bases at V and 2 bases at J, with 10 bases between. The CDR3 is made up of 13 amino acids. Germline lookup yields CDR1 SEHNR and CDR2 FQNEAQ (reference sequence). CDR3: CASRGRGNTEAFF. The CDR3 DNA sequence: TGTGCCAGCAGAGGGAGAGGAAACACTGAAGCTTTCTTT.

The chain links TRBV21-1 to TRBJ1-1; TRBD1, the table's D call, lacks a check against the DNA. TRBV21-1 is tagged as a pseudogene. This CDR3 has 14 amino acids. CDR3 sequence: CASSEQGKGTEAFF. CDR3 DNA: TGTGCCAGCAGCGAACAGGGTAAAGGCACTGAAGCTTTCTTT.

The genes are TRBV10-2 and TRBJ1-1, with D perhaps TRBD1 (5 bases). CDR1 is WSHSY and CDR2 is SAAADI in the germline V gene. V was clipped by 7 bases and J by 6 bases, with 12 bases between them. CDR3 size: 12 residues. The CDR3 reads CASTAPGAEAFF. The CDR3 region has the DNA TGCGCCAGCACGGCCCCGGGGGCTGAAGCTTTCTTT.

On this clone: One end of the junction varies from germline; a read error may be responsible. The chain employs TRBV25-1 and TRBJ2-1, with D tentatively TRBD1 (6 bases). CDR1 and CDR2 (germline): MGHDK, SYGVNS. The CDR3 is made up of 15 amino acids. The CDR3 DNA sequence: TGTGCCACCAGTCCAAGGCAGGGGCCCTACAATGAGCAGTTCTTC. It translates to CATSPRQGPYNEQFF.

The gene calls are TRBV29-1 and TRBJ2-2; 7 bases match TRBD2. The CDR3 extends over 14 amino acids. Unmatched junction bases numbered 4, after V lost 3 bases and J lost 3 bases. Looked up from germline, CDR1 is SQVTM and CDR2 is ANQGSEA. The DNA for the CDR3 is TGCAGCGTTGAGGGAGGGGCCCACACCGGGGAGCTGTTTTTT. This codes for CSVEGGAHTGELFF.

The chain recombines TRBV28 with TRBJ1-5, with TRBD1 matching 7 bases. Germline assignment: CDR1 MDHEN and CDR2 SYDVKM. This CDR3 is built from 17 residues. With V trimmed by 4 bases and J by 2 bases, 11 bases remained unmatched. The CDR3 spells CASSSRGAGGGNQPQHF. The CDR3, as DNA: TGTGCCAGCAGTTCAAGAGGGGCAGGGGGTGGCAATCAGCCCCAGCATTTT.

This chain connects TRBV7-9 to TRBJ2-7; 8 bases agree with TRBD2. V was clipped by 1 base and J by 3 bases; unmatched bases: 2. Germline V gene data show CDR1 as SEHNR and CDR2 as FQNEAQ (reference sequence). This CDR3 spans 14 amino acids. The CDR3 is CASSLVGTSYEQYF. In nucleotides, the CDR3 is TGTGCCAGCAGCTTAGTTGGGACTAGCTACGAGCAGTACTTC.

The gene calls are TRBV13 and TRBJ2-2, with no clear D. From germline, CDR1 is PRHDT and CDR2 FYEKMQ (reference sequence). V lost 4 bases and J 1 base, leaving 10 bases between the germline ends. The CDR3 has 15 residues. The CDR3 sequence: CASSSGGRNTGELFF. In DNA, the CDR3 is TGTGCCAGCAGCTCGGGTGGTCGGAACACCGGGGAGCTGTTTTTT.

The rearrangement links TRBV7-2 to TRBJ2-7, with D unresolved. The V gene lost 2 bases and the J gene lost 0 bases, with 11 bases spanning the gap. The CDR3 sequence is 15 residues long. Germline-derived CDR1 and CDR2 are SGHTA and FQGNSA. CDR3 sequence reads: CASSLSRATSYEQYF. CDR3 DNA: TGTGCCAGCAGCTTATCGAGAGCCACCTCCTACGAGCAGTACTTC.

This clone has just a few counts. The chain has TRBV11-2 and TRBJ1-2; 8 bases fit TRBD1. The CDR3 covers 17 residues. CDR1 and CDR2 (germline): SGHAT, FQNNGV. J was trimmed by 8 bases and V by 0 bases; bases with no gene match: 14. CDR3 sequence (DNA): TGTGCCAGCAGCTTAGATCGGGGGTATACAGGGGGAAACGGCTACACCTTC. It translates to CASSLDRGYTGGNGYTF. Full variable domain (missing parts from reference TRBV11-2 and TRBJ1-2): EAGVAQSPRYKIIEKRQSVAFWCNPISGHATLYWYQQILGQGPKLLIQFQNNGVVDDSQLPKDRFSAERLKGVDSTLKIQPAKLEDSAVYLCASSLDRGYTGGNGYTFGSGTRLTVV.

The chain uses TRBV18 and TRBJ2-5; D gene ambiguous. The CDR3 loop spans 14 amino acids. The V and J ends lost 4 bases and 4 bases respectively, with 13 bases between them. The V gene's germline CDR1 is KGHSH and CDR2 LQKENI. CDR3 bases: TGTGCCAGCTCACTAGACTCCACCGGAGAGACCCAGTACTTC. This gives the protein CASSLDSTGETQYF.

This chain uses TRBV25-1 with TRBJ1-2; D gene unclear. Between the trimmed V and J ends, which lost 3 bases and 1 base, there was a span of 12 bases. This CDR3 has 15 amino acids. The V gene's germline CDR1 is MGHDK and CDR2 SYGVNS. CDR3 nucleotide sequence: TGTGCCAGCAGTGAGGGCGTCACCCTTAACTATGGCTACACCTTC. Translating gives CASSEGVTLNYGYTF.

As DNA, the CDR3 is TGCGCCAGCAGCCCCCAGGGGGGGAACACTGAAGCTTTCTTT. Its protein is CASSPQGGNTEAFF. The chain recombines TRBV4-1 with TRBJ1-1; 7 bases align to TRBD1. This CDR3 spans 14 amino acids. V lost 4 bases to trimming and J lost 1 base; unmatched junction nucleotides: 3. The germline CDR1 and CDR2 sequences are MGHRA and YSYEKL.